The following is a TCR beta chain sequence with its context. As yet, its antigen is unknown. This entry comes from a study of cytomegalovirus exposure and HLA in healthy donors. CDR1 and CDR2 (germline): MNHEY, SMNVEV (reference sequence). V lost 4 bases and J lost 3, with 10 bases in between. The CDR3 is 13 residues long. PCR employed 60 Vbeta and 13 Jbeta primers. Sequenced by immunoSEQ multiplex PCR; TCRdb stores in-frame clones only, minus some. Of about 130,000 clones listed, roughly 89% are singletons. Study-wide points: Per a later analysis, 18,000 or so TCR beta sequences showed association with HLA alleles at 0.05 false discovery rate. Certain indistinguishable V segments, among them TRBV6-2 and TRBV6-3, were excluded.

The TCR comes from a woman in her 30s in good health and CMV-seronegative. The specimen was PBMCs. V gene TRBV27 combines with J gene TRBJ2-7, with a tentative D call TRBD1 (7 bases). Here the CDR3 DNA reads TGTGCCAGCAGTTCCCAGGGGGGCTACGAGCAGTACTTC. Its translation is CASSSQGGYEQYF.